A selection of T cell receptor beta chains follows, all from one sample in a study of blood T cell repertoires in COVID-19. The table came from immunoSEQ multiplex PCR; TCRdb's copy has only in-frame clones and leaves some out. The sample gives under 300,000 clones, about 88% of which show up once; 2% to 2.5% is in the top ten. Input material: peripheral blood. The receptors come from a woman aged 40-49 years who had recovered from COVID-19. Both conserved end residues are part of each CDR3. The D gene is left open where the match is weak. Clone size, where shown, is once, few, many, or a class for clones that have expanded.

TRBJ2-1	TRBV7-8	-	TRBD2	CASSWTSGGAGDEQFF	TGTGCCAGCAGCTGGACTAGCGGGGGGGCCGGGGATGAGCAGTTCTTC
TRBJ1-2	TRBV24-1	-	-	CATSPRGGDYGYTF	TGTGCCACCAGTCCGCGGGGAGGTGACTATGGCTACACCTTC
TRBJ2-7	TRBV7-2	few	TRBD1	CASSLAGTGNDEQYF	TGTGCCAGCAGCCTTGCCGGGACAGGGAATGACGAGCAGTACTTC
TRBJ2-7	TRBV5-8	-	-	CASSLAVTGFYEQYF	TGTGCCAGCAGCTTGGCCGTAACGGGATTCTACGAGCAGTACTTC
TRBJ1-4	TRBV6-5	-	TRBD1	CASSLTGQVNEKLFF	TGTGCCAGCAGTCTCACGGGACAGGTTAATGAAAAACTGTTTTTT
TRBJ2-1	TRBV5-6	-	-	CASSLGGSYNEQFF	TGTGCCAGCAGCTTGGGAGGGTCCTACAATGAGCAGTTCTTC
TRBJ2-6	TRBV19	-	-	CASSVGLISGANVLTF	TGTGCCAGTAGTGTAGGCCTAATCTCTGGGGCCAACGTCCTGACTTTC
TRBJ2-2	TRBV7-8	-	-	CASSLGVGQGIRTGELFF	TGTGCCAGCAGCTTAGGAGTCGGGCAGGGGATAAGGACCGGGGAGCTGTTTTTT
TRBJ2-7	TRBV19	-	-	CASSIAVSSYEQYF	TGTGCCAGTAGTATAGCCGTGAGCTCCTACGAGCAGTACTTC
TRBJ2-5	TRBV20-1	-	TRBD2	CSASASGRSRETQYF	TGCAGTGCTAGTGCTAGCGGGAGGTCCCGGGAGACCCAGTACTTC
TRBJ2-5	TRBV15	-	-	CATRGSPGNQETQYF	TGTGCCACCAGAGGTTCCCCAGGGAACCAAGAGACCCAGTACTTC
TRBJ1-1	TRBV19	-	TRBD1	CASSIGPQGADTEAFF	TGTGCCAGTAGTATCGGACCTCAGGGGGCTGACACTGAAGCTTTCTTT
TRBJ1-1	TRBV19	-	-	CASSMRTENTEAFF	TGTGCCAGTAGCATGAGAACAGAGAACACTGAAGCTTTCTTT
TRBJ2-7	TRBV6-1	-	TRBD1	CASSEGWTGFEQYF	TGTGCCAGCAGTGAAGGGTGGACAGGGTTCGAGCAGTACTTC
TRBJ2-1	TRBV3-1/TRBV3-2	-	TRBD2	CASSQELAGGLNEQFF	TGTGCCAGCAGCCAAGAGTTAGCGGGGGGGCTCAATGAGCAGTTCTTC
TRBJ1-4	TRBV3-1/TRBV3-2	once	TRBD1	CASSQGDRGNEKLFF	TGTGCCAGCAGCCAAGGAGACAGGGGGAATGAAAAACTGTTTTTT
TRBJ1-4	TRBV4-3	once	-	CASSQTGGTGATNEKLFF	TGCGCCAGCAGCCAGACCGGGGGGACGGGGGCAACTAATGAAAAACTGTTTTTT
TRBJ2-1	TRBV4-1	-	-	CASSQEYRSSYNEQFF	TGCGCCAGCAGCCAAGAGTACAGAAGCTCCTACAATGAGCAGTTCTTC